This is a list of T cell receptor beta chains from one sample in a study of T cells after yellow fever vaccination. MiXCR, run by TCRdb on the 5' RACE reads, gives a single entry per CDR3 protein. The repertoire holds just under 600,000 distinct CDR3 sequences, roughly 12% seen once, with about 14% in the top ten. Sequencing used PBMCs, obtained on the day of the yellow fever booster vaccination. Receptor source: a man under 40 who received the YFV17D yellow fever vaccine. CDR3s include the opening cysteine and the closing phenylalanine or tryptophan. Fields, in order: J gene, V gene, D gene, clone size, CDR3 protein, CDR3 DNA. The D gene is left open where the match is weak. Part of the rows lack a size; the others show once, few, many or a class for expanded clones.

TRBJ1-4	TRBV7-2	-	-	CASSPFSANEKLFF	TGTGCCAGCAGCCCCTTTTCCGCTAATGAAAAACTGTTTTTT
TRBJ2-7	TRBV18	-	-	CASSDSWSYEQYF	TGTGCCAGCTCGGACAGTTGGTCCTACGAGCAGTACTTC
TRBJ2-2	TRBV10-3	TRBD1	few	CATGQGTDTGELFF	TGTGCCACAGGACAGGGGACAGACACCGGGGAGCTGTTTTTT
TRBJ2-3	TRBV3-1	TRBD2	few	CASSPRYRTSGRTDTQYF	TGTGCCAGCAGCCCGAGATACCGGACTAGCGGGAGGACGGATACGCAGTATTTT
TRBJ2-7	TRBV15	TRBD1	few	CATSRGQENLYF	TGTGCCACCAGCAGGGGACAGGAAAATCTGTACTTC
TRBJ2-3	TRBV27	TRBD2	-	CASRMAGGGTDTQYF	TGTGCCAGCAGGATGGCGGGGGGGGGCACAGATACGCAGTATTTT
TRBJ2-5	TRBV20-1	TRBD1	-	CSANKGGLETQYF	TGCAGTGCTAATAAAGGGGGCCTCGAGACCCAGTACTTC
TRBJ2-2	TRBV6-5	-	many	CASSFAGGTGELFF	TGTGCCAGCAGTTTTGCAGGGGGGACCGGGGAGCTGTTTTTT
TRBJ2-1	TRBV6-1	TRBD2	many	CASSPTGTSVNEQFF	TGTGCCAGCAGCCCGACCGGGACTAGCGTAAATGAGCAGTTCTTC
TRBJ2-7	TRBV12-3/TRBV12-4	-	-	CASSWGGADLYEQYF	TGTGCCAGCAGTTGGGGGGGCGCAGACCTGTACGAGCAGTACTTC
TRBJ2-2	TRBV3-1	-	once	CASSQALVDTGELFF	TGTGCCAGCAGCCAAGCACTAGTGGACACCGGGGAGCTGTTTTTT
TRBJ2-5	TRBV7-9	-	-	CASSSRGGGETQYF	TGTGCCAGCAGCTCCAGGGGGGGGGGAGAGACCCAGTACTTC
TRBJ2-7	TRBV3-1	-	few	CASSQGVQSSYEQYF	TGTGCCAGCAGCCAAGGAGTCCAGAGCTCCTACGAGCAGTACTTC
TRBJ1-4	TRBV7-8	-	-	CASSSRTSTNEKLFF	TGTGCCAGCAGCTCCCGGACCTCAACTAATGAAAAACTGTTTTTT
TRBJ2-3	TRBV7-3	-	-	CASSLWGLDTDTQYF	TGTGCCAGCAGCTTATGGGGACTTGACACAGATACGCAGTATTTT
TRBJ2-4	TRBV7-9	TRBD2	few	CASSMGGIDIKNIQYF	TGTGCCAGCAGCATGGGGGGGATAGACATCAAAAACATTCAGTACTTC
TRBJ2-1	TRBV7-9	TRBD2	many	CASSLLAGRPYNEQFF	TGTGCCAGCAGCTTACTAGCGGGTCGACCCTACAATGAGCAGTTCTTC
TRBJ2-2	TRBV9	-	-	CASSVGNSNTGELFF	TGTGCCAGCAGCGTAGGAAATTCAAACACCGGGGAGCTGTTTTTT
TRBJ2-4	TRBV12-1	-	-	CASSFRVAKNIQYF	TGTGCCAGCAGCTTTCGAGTAGCCAAAAACATTCAGTACTTC
TRBJ1-3	TRBV20-1	TRBD1	few	CSATGQGVSGNTIYF	TGCAGTGCGACGGGACAGGGGGTATCTGGAAACACCATATATTTT
TRBJ2-1	TRBV5-5	-	-	CASSSGLLSSYNEQFF	TGTGCCAGCAGCTCGGGTCTCCTCAGCTCCTACAATGAGCAGTTCTTC
TRBJ1-6	TRBV6-5	-	-	CASSYSRKRVNSPLHF	TGTGCCAGCAGTTACTCGAGAAAGCGTGTCAATTCACCCCTCCACTTT